These T cell receptor beta chains were read from a single sample in a study of immune cell composition in non-small cell lung cancer. Sequencing used immunoSEQ multiplex PCR; TCRdb keeps in-frame clones, though not all of them. The sample records about 2,500 clones, more than 75% being singletons. Material: non-adjacent lung tissue. The receptors stem from a human donor with non-small cell lung cancer. Each CDR3 is given with its conserved first and last residue. The D gene is left open where the match is weak. Clone size is shown for a subset of rows, as once, few, many or a class of expanded clone.

v_gene	d_gene	abundance	j_gene	CDR3nt	CDR3aa
TRBV10-3	-	-	TRBJ1-1	TGTGCCATCAAGGGGGACGTTGACACTGAAGCTTTCTTT	CAIKGDVDTEAFF
TRBV4-2	-	-	TRBJ2-7	TGTGCCAGCAGCCGACCGGGCGGGGCGGAGGGCGAGCAGTACTTC	CASSRPGGAEGEQYF
TRBV6-1	TRBD1	-	TRBJ2-7	TGTGCCAGCCGGGACAGGGCTTCTTACGAGCAGTACTTC	CASRDRASYEQYF
TRBV21-1	-	-	TRBJ2-7	TGTGCCAGCAGCAAATGGTTTCGTAACAGCACCTACGAGCAGTACTTC	CASSKWFRNSTYEQYF
TRBV5-8	TRBD2	-	TRBJ2-3	TGTGCCAGCAGCTTAGGTCTAGCGGGAAGCACAGATACGCAGTATTTT	CASSLGLAGSTDTQYF
TRBV7-8	-	-	TRBJ1-2	TGTGCCAGCAGCATAGAACAGGGCAGGGGTGGCTACACCTTC	CASSIEQGRGGYTF
TRBV7-9	TRBD1	few	TRBJ1-4	TGTGCCAGCATGCCCGGGACAGGGCGTGAAAAACTGTTTTTT	CASMPGTGREKLFF
TRBV6-5	TRBD1	hyperexpanded	TRBJ1-6	TGTGCCAGCAGCGAAACCACAGGGGATAATTCACCCCTCCACTTT	CASSETTGDNSPLHF
TRBV7-9	TRBD1	-	TRBJ1-4	TGTGCCAGCAGCGGTCACAGGGGTGCTAATGAAAAACTGTTTTTT	CASSGHRGANEKLFF
TRBV6-6	-	once	TRBJ1-5	TGTGCCAGCAGTTCCTTTAGCGATCAGCCCCAGCATTTT	CASSSFSDQPQHF
TRBV10-2	TRBD2	once	TRBJ2-1	TGCGCCAGCAGTGACCCGGGACTAGGGGCCTTTGATGAGCAGTTCTTC	CASSDPGLGAFDEQFF
TRBV30	TRBD1	-	TRBJ1-5	TGTGCCTGGACCCCCATCCCCCGACAGGGTGGACACCAGAATAGCAATCAGCCCCAGCATTTT	CAWTPIPRQGGHQNSNQPQHF
TRBV18	-	-	TRBJ1-1	TGTGCCAGCTCACCACAGGGGGTCTCTATGAACACTGAAGCTTTCTTT	CASSPQGVSMNTEAFF
TRBV4-2	TRBD2	-	TRBJ2-3	TGTGCCAGCAGCTTATCGACTAGCGGGGGCACAGATACGCAGTATTTT	CASSLSTSGGTDTQYF
TRBV5-1	-	-	TRBJ2-7	TGCGCCAGCAGCTCAGCGGGCGCCTACGAGCAGTACTTC	CASSSAGAYEQYF
TRBV4-1	-	-	TRBJ2-1	TGCGCCAGCAGCCATGAACGGTTTTGGGAGCAGTTCTTC	CASSHERFWEQFF
TRBV19	TRBD1	once	TRBJ2-1	TGTGCCAGTAGGAGGACAGGGGCCTACAATGAGCAGTTCTTC	CASRRTGAYNEQFF
TRBV30	TRBD1	-	TRBJ1-5	TGTGCCTGGAGTGGCACAGGGGTGAATCAGCCCCAGCATTTT	CAWSGTGVNQPQHF
TRBV29-1	TRBD2	few	TRBJ2-7	TGCAGCGCCTCTACTAGCGGCTACGAGCAGTACTTC	CSASTSGYEQYF
TRBV14	-	-	TRBJ1-2	TGTGCCAGCAGACCTCAGGGGACTAACTATGGCTACACCTTC	CASRPQGTNYGYTF
TRBV5-6	TRBD2	-	TRBJ2-7	TGTGCCAGCAGCTTGATGCGGGGGGGGCCCTACGAGCAGTACTTC	CASSLMRGGPYEQYF
TRBV30	-	-	TRBJ2-5	TGTGCCTGGAGTCCCATCAGCTTTTTAGCGGACCAAGAGACCCAGTACTTC	CAWSPISFLADQETQYF
TRBV10-3	-	-	TRBJ1-1	TGTGCCATCACCACCACAGGGAGGGAGTCTGAAGCTTTCTTT	CAITTTGRESEAFF
TRBV11-3	TRBD2	-	TRBJ2-1	TGTGCCAGCAGCTTAGATACCGCGGGACTAGCAGGAGGGAATGAGCAGTTCTTC	CASSLDTAGLAGGNEQFF
TRBV11-1	TRBD2	-	TRBJ2-3	TGTGCCAGCAGCCCCCGACTAGCGGGGTTGGGCACAGATACGCAGTATTTT	CASSPRLAGLGTDTQYF
TRBV7-8	-	-	TRBJ2-1	TGTGCCAGCAGCACACTAGGGTCAGGCGAGCAGTTCTTC	CASSTLGSGEQFF
TRBV30	TRBD1	-	TRBJ1-2	TGTGCCTGGACCTGGACAGGGATGCCCTATGGCTACACCTTC	CAWTWTGMPYGYTF
TRBV15	-	-	TRBJ2-7	TGTGCCACCAGCAGAACCCTCGGCGGGCCCTACGAGCAGTACTTC	CATSRTLGGPYEQYF
TRBV18	-	-	TRBJ2-3	TGTGCCAGCTCCCCTTCCACAGATACGCAGTATTTT	CASSPSTDTQYF
TRBV6-5	TRBD1	-	TRBJ1-2	TGTGCCAGCAGTGACCAGGGGGGAGGAGGTGGCTACACCTTC	CASSDQGGGGGYTF
TRBV5-6	TRBD1	-	TRBJ1-2	TGTGCCAGCAGCTTAACCGGGACAGGGGTAGGCTACACCTTC	CASSLTGTGVGYTF
TRBV10-3	TRBD1	-	TRBJ2-5	TGTGCCATCAGTGGGGACAGGGGTGAGACCCAGTACTTC	CAISGDRGETQYF
TRBV28	TRBD1	-	TRBJ2-5	TGTGCCAGCAGTTTAGACAGGGGGCGAGGTGAGACCCAGTACTTC	CASSLDRGRGETQYF
TRBV7-9	-	few	TRBJ1-2	TGTGCCAGCAGCATACAAACAGACTATGGCTACACCTTC	CASSIQTDYGYTF
TRBV5-4	-	once	TRBJ1-1	TGTGCCAGCAGCTTACGTCTGACCGGTGGAGGCACTGAAGCTTTCTTT	CASSLRLTGGGTEAFF
TRBV18	-	-	TRBJ2-3	TGTGCCAGCTCAGGCCCCCCGAGGACAGATACGCAGTATTTT	CASSGPPRTDTQYF
TRBV20-1	-	-	TRBJ1-5	TGCAGTGCTAGATCGCAACAAGCCCAGCATTTT	CSARSQQAQHF
TRBV29-1	-	-	TRBJ2-3	TGCAGCGTTCGATCTTTGCGGAGCACAGATACGCAGTATTTT	CSVRSLRSTDTQYF
TRBV5-1	TRBD2	-	TRBJ2-1	TGCGCCAGCAGCCACCGGACTAGCGGGGCCATCAATGAGCAGTTCTTC	CASSHRTSGAINEQFF
TRBV11-1	TRBD1	-	TRBJ1-6	TGTGCCAGCAGCCCCGGGGCGACAGGGGCCTTAAATTCACCCCTCCACTTT	CASSPGATGALNSPLHF
TRBV5-1	TRBD2	-	TRBJ2-1	TGCGCCAGCAGCTCGACTAGCGACGTCTACAATGAGCAGTTCTTC	CASSSTSDVYNEQFF
TRBV5-4	TRBD1	-	TRBJ2-3	TGTGCCAGCAGCTCTACAGGGGCCTCTAGCACAGATACGCAGTATTTT	CASSSTGASSTDTQYF
TRBV7-2	TRBD1	-	TRBJ2-5	TGTGCCAGCAGCCAAACAGGGGTCCTGCAAGAGACCCAGTACTTC	CASSQTGVLQETQYF
TRBV7-9	-	few	TRBJ1-1	TGTGCCAGCGCCACTTTGTCGGGGGGCTCGGGCACTGAAGCTTTCTTT	CASATLSGGSGTEAFF
TRBV27	-	-	TRBJ2-1	TGTGCCAGCAGTGACGCGACACCGAGCAACTACAATGAGCAGTTCTTC	CASSDATPSNYNEQFF
TRBV27	TRBD1	-	TRBJ1-2	TGTGCCAGCAGGGCCGGGACAGGGACCGGTGGGAGCTACACCTTC	CASRAGTGTGGSYTF
TRBV4-2	-	-	TRBJ2-7	TGTGCCAGCAGCCTTCAGGGGAACGCCTACGAGCAGTACTTC	CASSLQGNAYEQYF